Each of the 25 T cell receptor beta chains below was sequenced from the same sample in a study of blood T cell repertoires in COVID-19. Using immunoSEQ multiplex PCR, the repertoire was profiled, and TCRdb retains in-frame clones only, with some absent. The profile shows approximately 35,000 clones, about 90% of them singletons. Sequenced sample: peripheral blood. All receptors derive from a human donor with active COVID-19. The donor label of this sample is uncertain.

The chain carries TRBV5-1 and TRBJ2-3; 15 bases match TRBD2. CDR1 is SGHRS and CDR2 is YFSETQ in the germline V gene. V trimming: 3 bases; J trimming: 3 bases; junction bases outside the gene matches: 5. The CDR3 sequence is 17 residues long. CDR3 amino acids: CASSSRGLAGGTDTQYF. Written as DNA, the CDR3 is TGCGCCAGCAGCTCGAGGGGACTAGCGGGAGGAACAGATACGCAGTATTTT.

The gene calls are TRBV4-2 and TRBJ2-2, with TRBD1 matching over 8 bases. J gave up 5 bases and V 3 bases, and 8 bases lay outside the gene matches. Germline values: CDR1 LGHNA, CDR2 YNFKEQ. This CDR3 is built from 16 residues. The CDR3 here is CASSQQTGGLTGELFF. In DNA, the CDR3 is TGTGCCAGCAGCCAGCAAACAGGGGGGTTGACCGGGGAGCTGTTTTTT.

V and J are TRBV6-1 and TRBJ2-3, with 12 bases matching TRBD2. Germline loops: CDR1 MNHNS, CDR2 SASEGT. This CDR3 spans 17 amino acids. After removal of 4 bases from V and 1 base from J, the junction contained 6 bases not matched to a gene. The CDR3 here is CASSGLAGVPGTDTQYF. CDR3 bases: TGTGCCAGCAGTGGACTAGCGGGGGTGCCAGGCACAGATACGCAGTATTTT.

This clone was observed once. The rearrangement uses TRBV15 and TRBJ1-5; 7 bases fit TRBD1. Germline V gene sequence: CDR1 LNHNV, CDR2 YYDKDF (reference sequence). V trimming: 1 base; J trimming: 3 bases; junction bases outside the gene matches: 6. CDR3 size: 16 residues. The DNA for the CDR3 is TGTGCCACCAGCAGAGTAGACCAGGGGGTCAATCAGCCCCAGCATTTT. It encodes CATSRVDQGVNQPQHF.

This chain connects TRBV6-2 or TRBV6-3 to TRBJ2-7, with 7 positions matching TRBD2. After removal of 0 bases from V and 9 bases from J, the junction contained 11 bases not matched to a gene. CDR1 is MNHEY and CDR2 is SVGEGT in the germline V gene. This CDR3 region has 15 residues. The CDR3 protein is CASSYSTSPLGAQYF. The CDR3 bases are TGTGCCAGCAGTTACTCGACTAGCCCTCTTGGGGCGCAGTACTTC.

The chain carries TRBV7-2 and TRBJ2-3, with a tentative D call TRBD2 (5 bases). This CDR3 contains 15 residues. Per germline, CDR1 SGHTA and CDR2 FQGNSA. The V and J ends lost 4 bases and 1 base respectively, with 12 bases between them. In DNA form, the CDR3 reads TGTGCCAGCAGCTCCACTAGGTTGGGCACAGATACGCAGTATTTT. Its protein product is CASSSTRLGTDTQYF.

This chain uses TRBV4-3 with TRBJ2-5, with D possibly TRBD2 on 6 matching bases. This CDR3 is built from 16 residues. CDR1 is LGHNA, CDR2 YSLEER, per germline. V lost 0 bases and J lost 0, with 11 bases in between. The chain's CDR3 is CASSQDGRGNQETQYF. The CDR3, as DNA: TGCGCCAGCAGCCAAGACGGGCGGGGTAACCAAGAGACCCAGTACTTC.

The rearrangement uses TRBV6-5 and TRBJ2-7, with 7 bases lining up with TRBD1. J lost 6 bases, V lost 7 bases, and 3 bases had no gene match. Per germline, CDR1 MNHEY and CDR2 SVGAGI. The CDR3 contains 11 residues. CDR3 loop: CASTSGGEQYF. The CDR3, as DNA: TGTGCCAGCACCTCAGGGGGCGAGCAGTACTTC.

This sequence joins TRBV6-5 and TRBJ2-3; 8 bases fit TRBD1. This CDR3 has 14 residues. CDR1 is MNHEY and CDR2 is SVGAGI in the germline V gene. V was pared by 6 bases and J by 4 bases, with 6 bases of the junction left unmatched. CDR3 DNA sequence: TGTGCCAGCAGCCTTAGACAGGGGCCAGATACGCAGTATTTT. Residues: CASSLRQGPDTQYF.

V is TRBV9 and J is TRBJ2-5, with D possibly matching TRBD2 (6 bases). Trimming left V 0 bases short and J 1 base short, with 13 bases between. Germline lookup yields CDR1 SGDLS and CDR2 YYNGEE. CDR3 length: 16 residues. CDR3 region: CASSVGGGIRQETQYF. The CDR3 DNA reads as TGTGCCAGCAGCGTAGGAGGCGGGATCCGCCAAGAGACCCAGTACTTC.

This chain joins TRBV2 and TRBJ1-1, with D unresolved. This CDR3 contains 12 residues. In germline, CDR1 is SNHLY, CDR2 FYNNEI. Trimming cost V 10 bases and J 1 base, with 10 bases left between them. The CDR3 coding sequence is TGTGCCATACATGTTCCGAACACTGAAGCTTTCTTT. Translation gives CAIHVPNTEAFF.

This clone was seen just once. This rearrangement joins TRBV7-3 to TRBJ2-6; D gene uncertain. This CDR3 is built from 12 residues. V lost 6 bases, J lost 9 bases, and 9 bases lay in between. Germline CDR1 is SGHTA and CDR2 is FQGTGA. The CDR3 DNA reads TGTGCCAGCAGGACCCCGGGCAACGTCCTGACTTTC. Its translation is CASRTPGNVLTF.

V and J are TRBV30 and TRBJ1-5, with D possibly matching TRBD1 (5 bases). Germline-derived CDR1 and CDR2 are GTSNPN and SVGIG (reference sequence). The CDR3 is made up of 13 amino acids. Trimming pared 5 bases from V and 3 bases from J, leaving 11 bases between. CDR3 DNA sequence: TGTGCCTGGGGGACCGGAGCCAATCAGCCCCAGCATTTT. It is translated as CAWGTGANQPQHF.

The chain links TRBV28 to TRBJ2-3; 8 bases match TRBD1. This CDR3 is built from 17 residues. Germline trimming cut 4 bases from V and 7 bases from J; bases unmatched to any gene: 16. CDR1 is MDHEN, CDR2 SYDVKM, per germline. The CDR3 spells CASSSPRSSGGGNTQYF. The DNA for the CDR3 is TGTGCCAGCAGTTCCCCTAGGTCGTCAGGGGGCGGGAATACGCAGTATTTT. Full variable domain (rest looked up from reference TRBV28 and TRBJ2-3): DVKVTQSSRYLVKRTGEKVFLECVQDMDHENMFWYRQDPGLGLRLIYFSYDVKMKEKGDIPEGYSVSREKKERFSLILESASTNQTSMYLCASSSPRSSGGGNTQYFGPGTRLTVL.

This chain links TRBV5-1 with TRBJ2-5, with 7 bases that match TRBD2. Germline V CDR1 and CDR2: SGHRS, YFSETQ. V lost 4 bases to trimming and J lost 2 bases; unmatched junction nucleotides: 5. This CDR3 is 14 amino acids long. The CDR3: CASSTSAGQETQYF. CDR3 coding DNA: TGCGCCAGCAGCACCTCAGCGGGGCAAGAGACCCAGTACTTC.

This chain joins TRBV4-1 and TRBJ2-3; possibly TRBD1 for D (7 bases). This CDR3 comprises 16 residues. V lost 3 bases and J 4 bases, leaving 17 bases between the germline ends. Germline V gene lookup returns CDR1 MGHRA and CDR2 YSYEKL. The CDR3 loop reads CASSHRQGGGSDTQYF. The CDR3 DNA sequence: TGCGCCAGCAGCCACCGACAGGGAGGAGGTTCAGATACGCAGTATTTT.

The J gene is TRBJ2-5, the V gene TRBV11-2, with TRBD1 identical over 9 bases. From germline, CDR1 is SGHAT and CDR2 FQNNGV. The CDR3 consists of 16 residues. V gave up 7 bases and J gave up 4 bases; unmatched junction bases: 13. DNA for the CDR3: TGTGCCAGCACCGCAACAGGGGGCTATTATATAGAGACCCAGTACTTC. It is translated as CASTATGGYYIETQYF.

J is TRBJ2-5 and V is TRBV19; 9 bases are a match to TRBD1. The V gene's germline CDR1 is LNHDA and CDR2 SQIVND (reference sequence). V trimming: 4 bases; J trimming: 4 bases; junction bases outside the gene matches: 7. The CDR3 sequence is 15 residues long. DNA for the CDR3: TGTGCCAGTAGTACCACCGGGACAGGGTCAGAGACCCAGTACTTC. This sequence encodes CASSTTGTGSETQYF.

The chain links TRBV7-9 to TRBJ2-5, with 16 bases lining up with TRBD2. The CDR3 has 16 residues. Losses at the gene ends were 5 bases for V and 4 bases for J; bases not matched to a gene: 4. CDR1 is SEHNR and CDR2 is FQNEAQ in the germline V gene (reference sequence). CDR3 in amino acids: CASSPGTSGRGETQYF. The CDR3 bases are TGTGCCAGCAGCCCCGGGACTAGCGGGAGGGGAGAGACCCAGTACTTC.

V gene TRBV20-1 combines with J gene TRBJ1-4; the D gene is possibly TRBD1 (5 bases). The V end lost 6 bases, the J end lost 1 base, and 18 bases lay between the germline ends. CDR1 and CDR2 (germline): DFQATT, SNEGSKA (reference sequence). The CDR3 loop spans 16 amino acids. CDR3 sequence: CSASRIGGGTNEKLFF. The CDR3 DNA follows: TGCAGTGCCAGTCGAATCGGGGGAGGAACTAATGAAAAACTGTTTTTT.

DNA for the CDR3: TGTGCCAGCAGCCCATACCGGGACACCTTTAACTATGGCTACACCTTC. Its translation: CASSPYRDTFNYGYTF. This sequence joins TRBV11-2 and TRBJ1-2, with a weak D call TRBD1 (6 bases). There are 16 residues in the CDR3. V was pared by 5 bases and J by 1 base, with 17 bases between. The germline CDR1 and CDR2 sequences are SGHAT and FQNNGV.

The V and J genes are TRBV5-1 and TRBJ1-2; 7 bases agree with TRBD1. Trimming removed 4 bases from V and 5 bases from J; junction bases left unmatched: 8. The V gene's germline CDR1 is SGHRS and CDR2 YFSETQ. The CDR3 is made up of 14 amino acids. This CDR3 is CASSPGQERYGYTF. The CDR3 coding sequence is TGCGCCAGCAGCCCCGGACAGGAAAGATATGGCTACACCTTC.

The V and J genes are TRBV7-9 and TRBJ2-3, with TRBD1 as a possible D gene (6 bases). V lost 6 bases, J lost 3 bases, and 13 bases lay in between. CDR3 size: 14 residues. Germline values: CDR1 SEHNR, CDR2 FQNEAQ (reference sequence). For the CDR3, the DNA is TGTGCCAGCAGGCCTAGAACAGGGACAGATACGCAGTATTTT. It is translated as CASRPRTGTDTQYF.

This clone appeared a single time. CDR3 nucleotide sequence: TGTGCCAGCAGTTTATCGGGGGTTATTAACTATGGCTACACCTTC. Residues: CASSLSGVINYGYTF. The rearrangement uses TRBV28 and TRBJ1-2; a weak D match, TRBD1 (5 bases). The V end was cut by 1 base, the J end by 1 base, with 10 bases between. Germline V gives CDR1 MDHEN, CDR2 SYDVKM. This CDR3 has 15 amino acids.

The J gene is TRBJ2-7, the V gene TRBV27; tentative D call: TRBD1 (6 bases). The CDR3 runs 14 residues. Between the trimmed V and J ends, which lost 5 bases and 3 bases, there was a span of 14 bases. The V gene's germline CDR1 is MNHEY and CDR2 SMNVEV (reference sequence). The CDR3 loop reads CASSPRDTIYEQYF. The CDR3 DNA reads as TGTGCCAGCAGTCCCCGGGACACCATCTACGAGCAGTACTTC.